The 2 T cell receptor beta chains in this list originate from one sample, sequenced in a study of T cells after yellow fever vaccination. A single record per CDR3 protein comes from TCRdb applying MiXCR to the 5' RACE reads. The data contain 9,500 to 15,000 distinct CDR3 sequences, 5.5% to 6% of them singletons. Material: PBMCs, either bulk or a sorted T-cell subset (CD4+, CD8+, memory, or dextramer-sorted; not recorded which), obtained on the day of the yellow fever booster vaccination. These receptors were collected from a man aged 30-40 years who received the YFV17D yellow fever vaccine.

By proportion, this clonotype is medium-sized. The chain recombines TRBV5-1 with TRBJ2-1; TRBD2 matches 10 bases. The CDR3 spans 14 residues. V gave up 4 bases and J gave up 9 bases; unmatched junction bases: 7. The V gene's germline CDR1 is SGHRS and CDR2 YFSETQ. The CDR3 protein is CASSIRTSGGEQFF. In DNA, the CDR3 is TGCGCCAGCAGCATCCGGACTAGCGGTGGTGAGCAGTTCTTC.

This clonotype was recorded at least ten times. The chain links TRBV20-1 to TRBJ2-2, with 10 bases identical to TRBD1. V trimming: 2 bases; J trimming: 7 bases; junction bases outside the gene matches: 4. Germline assignment: CDR1 DFQATT and CDR2 SNEGSKA (reference sequence). The CDR3 contains 14 residues. The CDR3 here is CSARIGTGDGELFF. The CDR3 nucleotides read TGCAGTGCTAGAATAGGGACAGGGGACGGGGAGCTGTTTTTT.